This T cell receptor (beta chain) was retrieved from a study of shared clonotypes between healthy human individuals. General study findings and limits: Across a handful of donors, naive CD4 shared around 5.3%, naive CD8 over 3%, memory CD4 over 2%, memory CD8 more than 0.35%. Among the subsets, naive ones generally showed larger estimated richness than memory ones.

The count of this clone is one. Its matching antigen is unknown. The naive CD8 population came from CD45RO-negative cells selected for CCR7, without terminally differentiated effector memory CD45RA+ cells. The repertoire was sequenced with immunoSEQ multiplex PCR; TCRdb's copy has only in-frame clones and lacks some. The sample carries roughly 2 million clones, approximately 94% recorded once. Germline lookup yields CDR1 SGHVS and CDR2 FQNEAQ. Germline trimming cut 6 bases from V and 0 bases from J; bases unmatched to any gene: 9. The CDR3 covers 17 residues. Sequencing was done on a sample of naive CD8+ T cells sorted from blood. The TCR comes from a young man in good health. The chain carries TRBV7-8 and TRBJ2-1, with TRBD2 matching 9 bases. This chain's CDR3 is CASSGLAGVSSYNEQFF. DNA of the CDR3: TGTGCCAGCAGTGGATTAGCGGGGGTAAGCTCCTACAATGAGCAGTTCTTC.